This T cell receptor beta chain was sequenced in a study of blood T cells in healthy people across ages. Study results and caveats: Naive CD4+ cell counts and diversity both ran higher in long-lived than in aged donors.

This clonotype was detected many times. Its antigen is still unknown. A second PCR, run for roughly 7 to 11 cycles, used a sample-barcoded 5' primer plus a J-beta primer mix. Tags on each cDNA molecule came from a template-switch adaptor with 12 random nucleotides. TCRdb processed the 5' RACE reads anew with MiXCR; each CDR3 protein has one entry. The sample consists of about 1,500,000 distinct CDR3 sequences, roughly 30% of them appearing once. With V trimmed by 2 bases and J by 3 bases, 6 bases remained unmatched. The CDR3 spans 16 residues. Germline-derived CDR1 and CDR2 are SGHVS and FNYEAQ. The sample taken for sequencing was blood. V is TRBV7-6 and J is TRBJ2-3; the match to TRBD2 covers 9 bases. This sequence was found in a woman younger than 45 in good health. CDR3 sequence (DNA): TGTGCCAGCAGCTTACAATCTAGCGGGGTAACAGATACGCAGTATTTT. Its translation: CASSLQSSGVTDTQYF. Full variable domain (missing parts from reference TRBV7-6 and TRBJ2-3): GAGVSQSPRYKVTKRGQDVALRCDPISGHVSLYWYRQALGQGPEFLTYFNYEAQQDKSGLPNDRFSAERPEGSISTLTIQRTEQRDSAMYRCASSLQSSGVTDTQYFGPGTRLTVL.